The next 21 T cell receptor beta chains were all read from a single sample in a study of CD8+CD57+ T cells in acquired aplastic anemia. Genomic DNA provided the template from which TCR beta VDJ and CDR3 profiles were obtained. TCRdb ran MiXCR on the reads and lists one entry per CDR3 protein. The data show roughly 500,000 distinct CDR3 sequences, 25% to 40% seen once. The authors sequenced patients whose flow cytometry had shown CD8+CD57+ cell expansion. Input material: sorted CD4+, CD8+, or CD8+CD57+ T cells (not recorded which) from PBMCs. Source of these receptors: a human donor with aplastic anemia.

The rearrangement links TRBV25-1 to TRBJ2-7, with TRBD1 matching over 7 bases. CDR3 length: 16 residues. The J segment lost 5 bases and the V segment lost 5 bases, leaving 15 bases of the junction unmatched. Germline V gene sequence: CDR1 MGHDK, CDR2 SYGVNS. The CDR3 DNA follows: TGTGCCAGCAGTTTAGCTAGGTCAGGGGGTATGAACGAGCAGTACTTC. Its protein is CASSLARSGGMNEQYF.

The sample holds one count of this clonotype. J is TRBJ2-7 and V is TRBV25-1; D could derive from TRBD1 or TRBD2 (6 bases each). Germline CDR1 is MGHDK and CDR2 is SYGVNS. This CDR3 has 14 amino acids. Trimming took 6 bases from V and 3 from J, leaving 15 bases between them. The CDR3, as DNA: TGTGCCAGCAGCCAAAGGAGGGGGGACTACGAGCAGTACTTC. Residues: CASSQRRGDYEQYF.

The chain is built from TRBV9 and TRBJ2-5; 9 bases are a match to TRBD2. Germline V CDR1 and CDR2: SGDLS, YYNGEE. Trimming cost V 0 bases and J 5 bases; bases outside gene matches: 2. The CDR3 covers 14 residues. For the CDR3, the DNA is TGTGCCAGCAGCGTAGCTACTAGCGGGGAGACCCAGTACTTC. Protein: CASSVATSGETQYF. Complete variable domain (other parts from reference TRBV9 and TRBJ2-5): DSGVTQTPKHLITATGQRVTLRCSPRSGDLSVYWYQQSLDQGLQFLIQYYNGEERAKGNILERFSAQQFPDLHSELNLSSLELGDSALYFCASSVATSGETQYFGPGTRLLVL.

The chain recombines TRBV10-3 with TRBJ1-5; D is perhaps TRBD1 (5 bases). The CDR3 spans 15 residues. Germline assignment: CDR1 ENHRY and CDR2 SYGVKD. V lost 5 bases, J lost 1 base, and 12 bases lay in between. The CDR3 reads CAISSGGGSNQPQHF. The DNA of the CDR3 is TGTGCCATCAGTTCGGGGGGAGGAAGCAATCAGCCCCAGCATTTT.

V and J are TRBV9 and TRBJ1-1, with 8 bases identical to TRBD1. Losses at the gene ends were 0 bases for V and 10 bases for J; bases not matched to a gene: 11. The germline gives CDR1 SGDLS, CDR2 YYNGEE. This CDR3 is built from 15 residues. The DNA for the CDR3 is TGTGCCAGCAGCGTAGAGGAGGACAGGGTATCAGGAGCTTTCTTT. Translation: CASSVEEDRVSGAFF.

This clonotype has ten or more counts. CDR3 bases: TGTGCCAGCAGATCACAGGGGCTGCAATCACCCCTCCACTTT. It codes for CASRSQGLQSPLHF. This chain links TRBV27 with TRBJ1-6, with 7 bases matching TRBD1. This CDR3 spans 14 amino acids. The germline V gene encodes CDR1 MNHEY and CDR2 SMNVEV (reference sequence). After removal of 6 bases from V and 10 bases from J, the junction contained 9 bases not matched to a gene.

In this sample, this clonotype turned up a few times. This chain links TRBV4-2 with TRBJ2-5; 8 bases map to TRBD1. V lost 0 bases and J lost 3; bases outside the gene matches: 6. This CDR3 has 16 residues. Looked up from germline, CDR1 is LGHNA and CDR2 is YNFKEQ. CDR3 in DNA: TGTGCCAGCAGCCAAGATGCGACAGGGGCAAAAGAGACCCAGTACTTC. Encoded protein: CASSQDATGAKETQYF.

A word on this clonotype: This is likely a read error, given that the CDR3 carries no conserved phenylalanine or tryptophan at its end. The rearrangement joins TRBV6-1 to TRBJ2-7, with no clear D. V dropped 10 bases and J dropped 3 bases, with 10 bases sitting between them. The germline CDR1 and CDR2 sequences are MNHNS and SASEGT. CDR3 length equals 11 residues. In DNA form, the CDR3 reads TGTGCCACTAAGGAGATCTACGAGCAGTACCTC. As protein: CATKEIYEQYL.

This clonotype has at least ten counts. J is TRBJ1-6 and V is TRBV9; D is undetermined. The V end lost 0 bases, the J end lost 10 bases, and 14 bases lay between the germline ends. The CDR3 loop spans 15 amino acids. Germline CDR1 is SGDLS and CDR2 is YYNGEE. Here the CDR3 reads CASSVGSGFGSPLHF. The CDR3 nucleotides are TGTGCCAGCAGCGTAGGTTCCGGTTTTGGATCACCCCTCCACTTT.

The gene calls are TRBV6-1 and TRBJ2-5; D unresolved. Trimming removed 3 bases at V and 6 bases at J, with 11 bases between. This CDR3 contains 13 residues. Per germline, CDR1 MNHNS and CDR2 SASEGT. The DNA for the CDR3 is TGTGCCAGCAGTGACGTGGGCCCCCAGACCCAGTACTTC. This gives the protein CASSDVGPQTQYF.

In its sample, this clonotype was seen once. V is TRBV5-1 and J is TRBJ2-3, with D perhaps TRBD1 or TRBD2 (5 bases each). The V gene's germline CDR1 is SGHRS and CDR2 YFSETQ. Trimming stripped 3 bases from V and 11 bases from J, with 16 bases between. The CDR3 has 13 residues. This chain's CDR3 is CASSSPAGTGQYF. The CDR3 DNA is TGCGCCAGCAGCTCCCCTGCCGGGACGGGGCAGTATTTT.

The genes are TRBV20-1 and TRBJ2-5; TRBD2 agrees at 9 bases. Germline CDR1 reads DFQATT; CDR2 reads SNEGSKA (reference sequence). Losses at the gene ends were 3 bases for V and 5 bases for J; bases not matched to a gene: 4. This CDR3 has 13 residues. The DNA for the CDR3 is TGCAGTGCTAGGCGGGAGGGCCGGGAGACCCAGTACTTC. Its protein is CSARREGRETQYF.

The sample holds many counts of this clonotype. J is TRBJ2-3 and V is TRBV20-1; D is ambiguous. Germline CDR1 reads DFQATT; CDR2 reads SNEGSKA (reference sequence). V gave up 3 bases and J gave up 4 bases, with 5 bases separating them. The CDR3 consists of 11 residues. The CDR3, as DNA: TGCAGTGCTAGCGGTCCAGATACGCAGTATTTT. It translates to CSASGPDTQYF.

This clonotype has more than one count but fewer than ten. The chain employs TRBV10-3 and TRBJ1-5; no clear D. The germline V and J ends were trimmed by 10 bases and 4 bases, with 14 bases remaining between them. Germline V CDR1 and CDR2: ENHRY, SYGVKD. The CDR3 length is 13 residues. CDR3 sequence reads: CASRSSGNQPQHF. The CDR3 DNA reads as TGTGCCAGCAGGAGTAGTGGAAATCAGCCCCAGCATTTT.

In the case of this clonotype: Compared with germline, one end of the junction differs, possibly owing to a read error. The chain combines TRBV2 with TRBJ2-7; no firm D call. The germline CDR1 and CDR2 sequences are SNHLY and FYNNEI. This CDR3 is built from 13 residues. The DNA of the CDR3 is TGTACCAGCAGAGATACCAACTCCTACGAGCAGTACTTC. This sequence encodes CTSRDTNSYEQYF.

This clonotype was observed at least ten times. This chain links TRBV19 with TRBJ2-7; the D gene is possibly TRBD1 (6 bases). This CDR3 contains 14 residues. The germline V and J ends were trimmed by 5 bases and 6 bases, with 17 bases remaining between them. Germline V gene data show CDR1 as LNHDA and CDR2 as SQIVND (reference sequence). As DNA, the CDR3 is TGTGCCAGTAGTGCGCAACAGGGCCAGGTCGAGCAGTACTTC. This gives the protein CASSAQQGQVEQYF.

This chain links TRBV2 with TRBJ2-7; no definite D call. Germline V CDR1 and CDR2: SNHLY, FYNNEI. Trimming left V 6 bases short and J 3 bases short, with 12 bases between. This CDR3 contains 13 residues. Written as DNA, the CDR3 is TGTGCCAGCAGCTTAGCCCCTCTCTACGAGCAGTACTTC. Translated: CASSLAPLYEQYF.

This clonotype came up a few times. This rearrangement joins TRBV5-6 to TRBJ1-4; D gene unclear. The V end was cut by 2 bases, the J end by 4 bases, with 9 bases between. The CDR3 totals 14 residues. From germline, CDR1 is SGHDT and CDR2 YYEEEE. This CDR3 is CASSFTGNNEKLFF. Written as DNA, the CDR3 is TGTGCCAGCAGCTTTACGGGAAATAATGAAAAACTGTTTTTT.

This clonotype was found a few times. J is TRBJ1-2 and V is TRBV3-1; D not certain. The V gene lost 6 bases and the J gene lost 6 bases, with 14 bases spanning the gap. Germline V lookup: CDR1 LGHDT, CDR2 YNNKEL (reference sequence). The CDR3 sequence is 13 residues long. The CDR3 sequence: CASSNEARNGYTF. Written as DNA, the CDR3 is TGTGCCAGCAGTAACGAGGCTAGGAATGGCTACACCTTC. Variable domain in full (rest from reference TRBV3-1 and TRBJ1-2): DTAVSQTPKYLVTQMGNDKSIKCEQNLGHDTMYWYKQDSKKFLKIMFSYNNKELIINETVPNRFSPKSPDKAHLNLHINSLELGDSAVYFCASSNEARNGYTFGSGTRLTVV.

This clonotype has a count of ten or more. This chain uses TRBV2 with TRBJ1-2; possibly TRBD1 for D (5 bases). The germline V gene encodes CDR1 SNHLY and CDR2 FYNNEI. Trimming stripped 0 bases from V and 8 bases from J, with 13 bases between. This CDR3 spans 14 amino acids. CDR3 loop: CASSEAAGAQGYTF. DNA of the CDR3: TGTGCCAGCAGTGAAGCCGCCGGGGCCCAGGGCTACACCTTC.

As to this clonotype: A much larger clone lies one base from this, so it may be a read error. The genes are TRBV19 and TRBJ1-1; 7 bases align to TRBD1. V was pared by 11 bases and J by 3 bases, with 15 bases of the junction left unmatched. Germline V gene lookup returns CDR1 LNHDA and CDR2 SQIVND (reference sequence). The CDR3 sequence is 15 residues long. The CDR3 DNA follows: TGTGCCGGAAAAGAATCCGGACAGGCGGACACTGAAGCTTTCTTT. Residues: CAGKESGQADTEAFF.